Sequencing of this T cell receptor beta chain was carried out in a study of T-cell memory formation after mild COVID-19. As for the study in general: Most TCR clusters belonged to a single donor. General study findings and limits: Second-wave clones that peaked on day 37 lacked confirmed SARS-CoV-2 specificity. For contracting clones, CD4+ ones sat mainly in CM and EM, CD8+ in EMRA. A subset of responding clones appeared in pre-infection memory, suggesting cross-reactive memory joined.

This clonotype was counted a few times. As yet, its antigen is unknown. TCRdb independently ran MiXCR on the 5' RACE reads; one entry per CDR3 protein. The sample has 380,000 or so distinct CDR3 sequences; 13% to 15% are singletons. Looked up from germline, CDR1 is SGHRS and CDR2 is YFSETQ. The ends were cut back, 3 bases at V and 8 bases at J, with 17 bases in the middle. This CDR3 has 14 amino acids. This chain links TRBV5-1 with TRBJ1-2; D is possibly TRBD1 (5 bases). The sequenced sample consisted of PBMCs or a T cell subset sorted from them (not recorded which). The receptor's source is a man in his late teens or twenties who had mild COVID-19 (a few samples of this study predate the infection). Cell type and time point are not known. In DNA form, the CDR3 reads TGCGCCAGCAGCTCGGACAAAGTTTGGGGAGGCTACACCTTC. It translates to CASSSDKVWGGYTF.